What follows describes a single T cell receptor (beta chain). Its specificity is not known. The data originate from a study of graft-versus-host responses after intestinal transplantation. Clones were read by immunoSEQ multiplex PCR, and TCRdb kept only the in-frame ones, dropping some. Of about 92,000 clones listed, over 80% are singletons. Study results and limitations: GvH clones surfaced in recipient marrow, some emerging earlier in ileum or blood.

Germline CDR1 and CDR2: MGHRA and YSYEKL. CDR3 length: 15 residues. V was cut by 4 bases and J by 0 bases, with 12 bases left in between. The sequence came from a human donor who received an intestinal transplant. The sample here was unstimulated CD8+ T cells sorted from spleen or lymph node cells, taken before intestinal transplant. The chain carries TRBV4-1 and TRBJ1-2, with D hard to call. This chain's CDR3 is CASSREVSSNYGYTF. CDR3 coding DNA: TGCGCCAGCAGCCGCGAAGTGAGTTCTAACTATGGCTACACCTTC.